This entry lists 24 T cell receptor beta chains sequenced from one sample in a study of cytomegalovirus exposure and HLA in healthy donors. The repertoire was sequenced with immunoSEQ multiplex PCR; TCRdb's copy has only in-frame clones and lacks some. This sample has 110,000 to 150,000 clones, with approximately 94% found just once. Sequencing used PBMCs. The receptors shown here come from a man younger than 35 in good health and CMV-seropositive.

This chain connects TRBV5-5 to TRBJ2-5, with unresolved D. V dropped 0 bases and J dropped 2 bases, with 14 bases sitting between them. The germline CDR1 and CDR2 sequences are SGHKS and YYEKEE (reference sequence). This CDR3 is built from 16 residues. CDR3 DNA sequence: TGTGCCAGCAGCTTGGTCTTGCAGGTTGGACAAGAGACCCAGTACTTC. This gives the protein CASSLVLQVGQETQYF.

The chain couples TRBV5-1 to TRBJ2-7, with TRBD1 identical over 7 bases. The V gene end was trimmed by 2 bases and the J gene end by 5 bases; junction bases not matched to a gene: 10. The CDR3 runs to 15 residues. The germline V gene encodes CDR1 SGHRS and CDR2 YFSETQ. The CDR3 nucleotides are TGCGCCAGCAGCTTCGGATTGACAGGGAGCGACGAGCAGTACTTC. It yields the protein CASSFGLTGSDEQYF.

The chain employs TRBV7-8 and TRBJ1-5; 8 nucleotides align to TRBD1. Unmatched junction bases numbered 8, after V lost 10 bases and J lost 0 bases. Germline loops: CDR1 SGHVS, CDR2 FQNEAQ. CDR3 size: 15 residues. CDR3: CATTTGVGSNQPQHF. The DNA of the CDR3 is TGTGCCACCACGACAGGGGTCGGTAGCAATCAGCCCCAGCATTTT.

This clone was recorded only once. This chain joins TRBV7-8 and TRBJ2-7; no clear D gene. Germline CDR1 SGHVS, CDR2 FQNEAQ. This CDR3 comprises 12 residues. V shed 5 bases and J shed 5 bases, with 10 bases lying between them. The CDR3 here is CASSPIPHEQYF. The CDR3 DNA is TGTGCCAGCAGCCCAATCCCCCACGAGCAGTACTTC.

The chain is built from TRBV28 and TRBJ1-2; TRBD1 is a possible D gene (6 bases). Germline assignment: CDR1 MDHEN and CDR2 SYDVKM. The V gene lost 7 bases and the J gene lost 6 bases, with 18 bases spanning the gap. The CDR3 consists of 14 residues. CDR3 amino acids: CASTPWGLAHGYTF. DNA of the CDR3: TGTGCCAGCACCCCTTGGGGGCTTGCGCATGGCTACACCTTC.

In its sample, this clone was seen once. The V and J genes are TRBV25-1 and TRBJ2-2; TRBD1 is a possible D gene (6 bases). The length of the CDR3 is 14 residues. Per the germline V gene, CDR1 is MGHDK and CDR2 is SYGVNS. Trimming stripped 5 bases from V and 4 bases from J, with 11 bases between. The CDR3 protein is CASSPPGVTGELFF. CDR3 DNA: TGTGCCAGCAGTCCACCAGGGGTCACCGGGGAGCTGTTTTTT.

The chain couples TRBV28 to TRBJ1-2; D remains unclear. The CDR3 is made up of 13 amino acids. V lost 7 bases, J lost 4 bases, and 13 bases lay in between. CDR1 MDHEN and CDR2 SYDVKM come from the germline V gene. As DNA, the CDR3 is TGTGCCAGCACCCTCGGCAGGCCCTATGGCTACACCTTC. It specifies CASTLGRPYGYTF.

The genes are TRBV18 and TRBJ2-1, with 9 bases identical to TRBD2. The CDR3 extends over 15 amino acids. The V segment lost 3 bases and the J segment 5 bases; nucleotides outside the gene matches: 5. Per germline, CDR1 KGHSH and CDR2 LQKENI. This chain's CDR3 is CASSPRASGDNEQFF. The CDR3 DNA follows: TGTGCCAGCTCACCCAGGGCTAGCGGGGACAATGAGCAGTTCTTC. Combining the CDR3 with reference TRBV18 and TRBJ2-1 gives the whole variable domain NAGVMQNPRHLVRRRGQEARLRCSPMKGHSHVYWYRQLPEEGLKFMVYLQKENIIDESGMPKERFSAEFPKEGPSILRIQQVVRGDSAAYFCASSPRASGDNEQFFGPGTRLTVL.

J is TRBJ2-7 and V is TRBV7-7, with 10 positions matching TRBD1. With 3 bases clipped from V and 7 bases from J, the junction kept 6 bases outside the gene matches. This CDR3 is 14 amino acids long. Per the germline V gene, CDR1 is SSHAT and CDR2 is FNYEAQ (reference sequence). CDR3 protein: CASSLGQGPGEQYF. The CDR3 coding sequence is TGTGCCAGCAGCTTGGGACAGGGGCCGGGGGAGCAGTACTTC.

This rearrangement joins TRBV12-5 to TRBJ2-7, with D tentatively TRBD1 (5 bases). CDR1 is LGHNT and CDR2 is FRNRAP in the germline V gene. The CDR3 sequence is 16 residues long. The V and J ends lost 9 bases and 4 bases respectively, with 25 bases between them. This chain's CDR3 is CASPGPAQGWVYEQYF. CDR3 sequence (DNA): TGTGCTAGCCCAGGGCCAGCGCAGGGCTGGGTATACGAGCAGTACTTC. The full variable domain, rest sourced from reference TRBV12-5 and TRBJ2-7, is DARVTQTPRHKVTEMGQEVTMRCQPILGHNTVFWYRQTMMQGLELLAYFRNRAPLDDSGMPKDRFSAEMPDATLATLKIQPSEPRDSAVYFCASPGPAQGWVYEQYFGPGTRLTVT.

The chain combines TRBV5-6 with TRBJ1-6; no reliable D call. The length of the CDR3 is 13 residues. The V gene lost 1 base and the J gene lost 9 bases, with 8 bases spanning the gap. The germline V gene encodes CDR1 SGHDT and CDR2 YYEEEE. CDR3 loop: CASSLNSPSPLHF. In DNA form, the CDR3 reads TGTGCCAGCAGCTTGAATAGTCCTTCACCCCTCCACTTT.

V gene TRBV28 combines with J gene TRBJ2-1; D may be TRBD2 (7 bases). Deletions cut 4 bases from V and 8 bases from J, with 18 bases between. CDR3 size: 15 residues. From germline, CDR1 is MDHEN and CDR2 SYDVKM. The chain's CDR3 is CASSSEVTGRDEQFF. The CDR3 region has the DNA TGTGCCAGCAGTTCAGAGGTCACAGGGAGGGATGAGCAGTTCTTC.

The chain uses TRBV19 and TRBJ2-7; 8 bases line up with TRBD2. The CDR3 sequence is 16 residues long. CDR1 and CDR2 from the germline V gene are LNHDA and SQIVND (reference sequence). J was trimmed by 6 bases and V by 5 bases; bases with no gene match: 15. CDR3 loop: CASSRTSSGTPGEQYF. CDR3 coding DNA: TGTGCCAGTAGTCGAACGAGTAGCGGGACCCCCGGCGAGCAGTACTTC.

This chain joins TRBV7-9 and TRBJ1-5; D unresolved. The germline V gene encodes CDR1 SEHNR and CDR2 FQNEAQ (reference sequence). The CDR3 loop spans 12 amino acids. The CDR3 DNA is TGTGCTTCTGCGGGCAGCAATCAGCCCCAGCATTTT. This translates into CASAGSNQPQHF.

The rearrangement links TRBV5-4 to TRBJ2-7; 10 bases are a match to TRBD1. The germline V gene encodes CDR1 SGHNT and CDR2 YYREEE (reference sequence). The CDR3 covers 17 residues. V shed 0 bases and J 2 bases; nucleotides not matched to a gene: 8. CDR3 DNA: TGTGCCAGCAGCTTGGGGGGGGACAGGGGAATTGCCTACGAGCAGTACTTC. Protein sequence: CASSLGGDRGIAYEQYF.

The chain carries TRBV29-1 and TRBJ2-5; possible D gene TRBD2, 7 bases. Germline-derived CDR1 and CDR2 are SQVTM and ANQGSEA. The length of the CDR3 is 13 residues. V was pared by 6 bases and J by 0 bases, with 11 bases between. The CDR3 DNA reads TGCAGCGTGGGAGGGGGAGACCAAGAGACCCAGTACTTC. Translated, it gives CSVGGGDQETQYF.

A single count supports this clone. The genes are TRBV11-2 and TRBJ2-3; D is uncertain. The CDR3 is made up of 12 amino acids. Germline V CDR1 and CDR2: SGHAT, FQNNGV. The V end lost 3 bases, the J end lost 3 bases, and 4 bases lay between the germline ends. CDR3 bases: TGTGCCAGCAGCTTTTCGACAGATACGCAGTATTTT. Amino acid sequence: CASSFSTDTQYF.

The chain uses TRBV6-1 and TRBJ1-3; tentative D call: TRBD1 (5 bases). The V end was cut by 2 bases, the J end by 0 bases, with 11 bases between. The CDR3 covers 16 residues. Germline loops: CDR1 MNHNS, CDR2 SASEGT. The chain's CDR3 is CASSEWDWPSGNTIYF. CDR3 DNA: TGTGCCAGCAGTGAATGGGACTGGCCCTCTGGAAACACCATATATTTT.

This clone was observed a single time. CDR3 DNA sequence: TGTGCCAGCAGTTACACAGGGGACGAGCAGTACTTC. Its protein product is CASSYTGDEQYF. V is TRBV27 and J is TRBJ2-7; 7 bases agree with TRBD1. CDR1 and CDR2 from the germline V gene are MNHEY and SMNVEV (reference sequence). The V segment lost 4 bases and the J segment 5 bases; nucleotides outside the gene matches: 2. The CDR3 spans 12 residues.

V and J are TRBV5-4 and TRBJ2-3; 7 bases fit TRBD2. Per the germline V gene, CDR1 is SGHNT and CDR2 is YYREEE (reference sequence). J lost 0 bases, V lost 2 bases, and 6 bases had no gene match. CDR3 size: 16 residues. CDR3 coding DNA: TGTGCCAGCAGCTTCAGACTAGCCTCTAGCACAGATACGCAGTATTTT. It yields the protein CASSFRLASSTDTQYF. Full variable domain (remainder filled in from reference TRBV5-4 and TRBJ2-3): ETGVTQSPTHLIKTRGQQVTLRCSSQSGHNTVSWYQQALGQGPQFIFQYYREEENGRGNFPPRFSGLQFPNYSSELNVNALELDDSALYLCASSFRLASSTDTQYFGPGTRLTVL.

This sequence joins TRBV30 and TRBJ1-3; no definite D call. Trimming left V 5 bases short and J 4 bases short, with 9 bases between. The CDR3 has 12 amino acids. Germline CDR1 and CDR2: GTSNPN and SVGIG (reference sequence). In DNA form, the CDR3 reads TGTGCCTGGGAAAAGAGGGGAAACACCATATATTTT. Translating it yields CAWEKRGNTIYF.

The V and J genes are TRBV7-9 and TRBJ2-7; D perhaps matches TRBD1 (6 bases). V dropped 7 bases and J dropped 7 bases, with 11 bases sitting between them. This CDR3 contains 11 residues. Germline CDR1 and CDR2: SEHNR and FQNEAQ (reference sequence). Here the CDR3 reads CASIQGREQYF. CDR3 DNA sequence: TGTGCCAGCATCCAGGGGCGGGAGCAGTACTTC.

The V call is TRBV29-1, the J call TRBJ2-7, with a weak D call TRBD2 (5 bases). The CDR3 has 14 amino acids. Trimming removed 5 bases at V and 3 bases at J, with 17 bases between. The germline CDR1 and CDR2 sequences are SQVTM and ANQGSEA. CDR3 bases: TGCAGCGTTTCAGCTGACCGGGGTATCTACGAGCAGTACTTC. Protein product: CSVSADRGIYEQYF.

This clone has just a few counts. The chain combines TRBV6-1 with TRBJ2-3; 12 bases fit TRBD2. The CDR3 loop spans 15 amino acids. The ends lost 2 bases at V and 4 bases at J; junction bases unmatched: 1. The germline V gene encodes CDR1 MNHNS and CDR2 SASEGT. CDR3 DNA sequence: TGTGCCAGCAGTGAACTAGCGGGAGGGCCAGATACGCAGTATTTT. Protein product: CASSELAGGPDTQYF.